This T cell receptor (beta chain) was obtained from a study of breast tumors, draining lymph nodes, adjacent tissues. This clonotype has a count of ten or more. TCRdb re-called the multiplex PCR reads through MiXCR, storing one row per CDR3 protein. Of about 80,000 distinct CDR3 sequences in the sample, roughly 20% were seen once. The trim removed 4 bases at V and 4 bases at J, leaving 10 bases unmatched. Germline V CDR1 and CDR2: LNHDA, SQIVND (reference sequence). The CDR3 is 17 amino acids. Axillary draining lymph nodes of breast cancer patients supplied the node samples. The source of this sequence is a female donor with breast cancer. Some clones in this sample may be carry-over from other donors' samples. The V gene is TRBV19, the J gene TRBJ2-2, with 9 bases matching TRBD1. The specimen sequenced was axillary lymph node tissue. The CDR3 is CASSKNRGQGSTGELFF. CDR3 DNA: TGTGCCAGTAGTAAGAACCGAGGACAGGGGTCCACCGGGGAGCTGTTTTTT.